Each of the 28 T cell receptor beta chains below was sequenced from the same sample in a study of T cell responses to AZD1222 COVID-19 vaccine. The assay was immunoSEQ multiplex PCR, and TCRdb's table has in-frame clones only and misses some. The sample shows more than 70,000 clones, around 93% of them seen only once. The starting material was peripheral blood, obtained 28 days after the second AZD1222 dose. These receptors all come from an adult who received the AZD1222 COVID-19 vaccine.

V is TRBV9 and J is TRBJ1-1, with D maybe TRBD1 (5 bases). The germline V gene encodes CDR1 SGDLS and CDR2 YYNGEE. V was shortened by 4 bases and J by 0 bases, with 16 bases between the two germline ends. The CDR3 is made up of 16 amino acids. CDR3 sequence: CASSPRGVSMNTEAFF. For the CDR3, the DNA is TGTGCCAGCAGCCCGAGGGGCGTGTCCATGAACACTGAAGCTTTCTTT.

V and J are TRBV11-2 and TRBJ2-7; 9 bases are shared with TRBD2. Germline V gene sequence: CDR1 SGHAT, CDR2 FQNNGV. This CDR3 is built from 16 residues. The J segment lost 2 bases and the V segment lost 0 bases, leaving 5 bases of the junction unmatched. This chain's CDR3 is CASSLEVAGDTYEQYF. The CDR3 bases are TGTGCCAGCAGCTTAGAAGTAGCGGGAGATACCTACGAGCAGTACTTC.

The V gene is TRBV28, the J gene TRBJ1-2, with D unresolved. Germline V gives CDR1 MDHEN, CDR2 SYDVKM. The length of the CDR3 is 12 residues. With 2 bases removed from V and 6 bases from J, the gap between germline ends came to 7 bases. CDR3 sequence (DNA): TGTGCCAGCAGTTTAAATATACATGGCTACACCTTC. Translation gives CASSLNIHGYTF.

CDR3 in amino acids: CASSPGLTRQPQHF. As DNA, the CDR3 is TGTGCCAGCAGTCCCGGACTGACAAGACAGCCCCAGCATTTT. The chain joins TRBV27 to TRBJ1-5; D remains unclear. CDR1 is MNHEY and CDR2 is SMNVEV in the germline V gene (reference sequence). The CDR3 totals 14 residues. The V gene lost 5 bases and the J gene lost 7 bases, with 15 bases spanning the gap.

The V and J genes are TRBV9 and TRBJ2-1; 7 bases align to TRBD2. The V gene end was trimmed by 7 bases and the J gene end by 7 bases; junction bases not matched to a gene: 8. Germline assignment: CDR1 SGDLS and CDR2 YYNGEE. The CDR3 runs 13 residues. The CDR3 DNA follows: TGTGCCAGCCAAAGCGGGATTAGGAATGAGCAGTTCTTC. Protein sequence: CASQSGIRNEQFF.

The rearrangement links TRBV6-5 to TRBJ2-1, with 7 bases fitting TRBD2. With 8 bases clipped from V and 6 bases from J, the junction kept 13 bases outside the gene matches. The CDR3 totals 15 residues. CDR1 is MNHEY, CDR2 SVGAGI, per germline. CDR3 DNA sequence: TGTGCCAGCCGGCCCGGGGCGGGAGAGAGCAATGAGCAGTTCTTC. The encoded protein is CASRPGAGESNEQFF.

The rearrangement joins TRBV18 to TRBJ1-3; D perhaps matches TRBD1 (6 bases). This CDR3 is 16 amino acids long. V lost 1 base and J lost 4, with 14 bases in between. The germline V gene has CDR1 KGHSH and CDR2 LQKENI. CDR3 protein: CASSPLSTGPGNTIYF. Written as DNA, the CDR3 is TGTGCCAGCTCACCACTGAGTACAGGGCCAGGAAACACCATATATTTT.

The V call is TRBV10-3, the J call TRBJ2-5, with 10 bases fitting TRBD1. This CDR3 comprises 19 residues. Germline V gene lookup returns CDR1 ENHRY and CDR2 SYGVKD. J was trimmed by 5 bases and V by 4 bases; bases with no gene match: 19. The CDR3 is CAISAPEKPDRGSRETQYF. The DNA for the CDR3 is TGTGCCATCAGTGCCCCAGAGAAACCGGACAGGGGGTCCCGCGAGACCCAGTACTTC.

The chain recombines TRBV5-6 with TRBJ2-1, with 8 bases lining up with TRBD1. Germline-derived CDR1 and CDR2 are SGHDT and YYEEEE. The CDR3 totals 18 residues. V shed 2 bases, J shed 3 bases, and the junction held 13 bases outside the gene matches. CDR3 residues: CASSFLGRGPESYNEQFF. CDR3 bases: TGTGCCAGCAGCTTCTTAGGCAGGGGGCCTGAAAGCTACAATGAGCAGTTCTTC.

This chain links TRBV27 with TRBJ1-5; D is possibly TRBD1 (5 bases). CDR1 and CDR2 from the germline V gene are MNHEY and SMNVEV (reference sequence). The CDR3 has 15 residues. V was cut by 5 bases and J by 3 bases, with 14 bases left in between. CDR3 sequence (DNA): TGTGCCAGCAGTGTGAAAGGACAAATCAATCAGCCCCAGCATTTT. It translates to CASSVKGQINQPQHF.

The V and J genes are TRBV7-9 and TRBJ2-4; the D gene is possibly TRBD2 (6 bases). Germline V lookup: CDR1 SEHNR, CDR2 FQNEAQ (reference sequence). V lost 2 bases and J lost 5, with 13 bases in between. This CDR3 contains 15 residues. CDR3 nucleotides: TGTGCCAGCAGCTTAACGGGAGTGGGTCAAAACATTCAGTACTTC. Residues: CASSLTGVGQNIQYF.

The CDR3 bases are TGTGCCACCAGTGACCCGGGACTAGCGGGAGGCAATGAGCAGTTCTTC. Amino acids: CATSDPGLAGGNEQFF. This chain uses TRBV24-1 with TRBJ2-1; TRBD2 aligns across 15 bases. There are 16 residues in the CDR3. J was trimmed by 6 bases and V by 4 bases; bases with no gene match: 3. Germline lookup yields CDR1 KGHDR and CDR2 SFDVKD.

The J gene is TRBJ1-3, the V gene TRBV6-5; no firm D call. Germline V CDR1 and CDR2: MNHEY, SVGAGI. The CDR3 is 14 residues long. Trimming removed 8 bases from V and 0 bases from J, with 11 bases in between. The CDR3 region has the DNA TGTGCCAGCCAACGGGCCGGCTCTGGAAACACCATATATTTT. This translates into CASQRAGSGNTIYF.

V usage is TRBV7-2 and J usage is TRBJ2-1; TRBD2 agrees at 11 bases. This CDR3 spans 15 amino acids. The V and J ends lost 1 base and 8 bases, in that order; junction bases with no gene match: 4. The germline gives CDR1 SGHTA, CDR2 FQGNSA. The CDR3 here is CASSLVAGGPDEQFF. The DNA of the CDR3 is TGTGCCAGCAGCTTAGTAGCGGGAGGGCCAGATGAGCAGTTCTTC.

The J gene is TRBJ2-7, the V gene TRBV7-6; tentative D call: TRBD2 (7 bases). In germline, CDR1 is SGHVS, CDR2 FNYEAQ. This CDR3 is built from 13 residues. Trimming shortened V by 5 bases and J by 6 bases, and 14 bases separated the two germline ends. CDR3 in amino acids: CASSARGGTEQYF. In DNA, the CDR3 is TGTGCCAGCAGCGCAAGGGGGGGAACCGAGCAGTACTTC.

The chain has TRBV4-3 and TRBJ2-7; D might be TRBD1 (6 bases). V lost 3 bases and J 3 bases, leaving 15 bases between the germline ends. The CDR3 totals 15 residues. Germline CDR1 and CDR2: LGHNA and YSLEER. For the CDR3, the DNA is TGCGCCAGCAGCCAGGGGTTGGGGGACAACTACGAGCAGTACTTC. Translation gives CASSQGLGDNYEQYF.

The chain couples TRBV27 to TRBJ2-1, with TRBD2 matching over 8 bases. The V and J ends lost 2 bases and 2 bases, in that order; junction bases with no gene match: 2. The CDR3 spans 15 residues. Germline loops: CDR1 MNHEY, CDR2 SMNVEV (reference sequence). The CDR3, as DNA: TGTGCCAGCAGTTTAAGCGGGAGCGCCTACAATGAGCAGTTCTTC. This sequence encodes CASSLSGSAYNEQFF.

This sequence joins TRBV5-4 and TRBJ2-7; D remains unclear. This CDR3 region has 13 residues. V was pared by 2 bases and J by 6 bases, with 12 bases between. Germline CDR1 and CDR2: SGHNT and YYREEE (reference sequence). CDR3 residues: CASSLDSPSEQYF. Written as DNA, the CDR3 is TGTGCCAGCAGCTTAGACTCCCCGAGCGAGCAGTACTTC.

V is TRBV6-2 or TRBV6-3 and J is TRBJ2-7; TRBD1 or TRBD2 may be the D gene (5 bases each). The CDR3 sequence is 15 residues long. Germline CDR1 and CDR2: MNHEY and SVGEGT. V was shortened by 5 bases and J by 4 bases, with 18 bases between the two germline ends. CDR3 in amino acids: CASSPRDASAYEQYF. CDR3 nucleotide sequence: TGTGCCAGCAGTCCCAGGGACGCCTCAGCATACGAGCAGTACTTC.

V gene TRBV19 combines with J gene TRBJ1-5; D remains unclear. Deletions cut 3 bases from V and 0 bases from J, with 9 bases between. CDR1 and CDR2 (germline): LNHDA, SQIVND (reference sequence). The CDR3 is made up of 15 amino acids. CDR3 loop: CASSISAYSNQPQHF. The CDR3 DNA is TGTGCCAGTAGTATTTCAGCGTATAGCAATCAGCCCCAGCATTTT.

Only a few counts were recorded for this clone. The CDR3 DNA follows: TGTGCCAGCAGCTCCGGGACAGGGTTTTATGGCTACACCTTC. The encoded protein is CASSSGTGFYGYTF. This chain links TRBV11-2 with TRBJ1-2, with 9 bases aligning to TRBD1. The CDR3 covers 14 residues. The trim removed 4 bases at V and 5 bases at J, leaving 5 bases unmatched. Germline CDR1 reads SGHAT; CDR2 reads FQNNGV.

The chain has TRBV7-2 and TRBJ2-3; TRBD1 matches 7 bases. V gave up 4 bases and J gave up 4 bases; unmatched junction bases: 2. CDR1 SGHTA and CDR2 FQGNSA come from the germline V gene. The CDR3 length is 13 residues. CDR3 sequence: CASSSGTADTQYF. CDR3 in DNA: TGTGCCAGCAGCTCCGGGACAGCAGATACGCAGTATTTT.

The chain carries TRBV7-4 and TRBJ1-6; the D is unclear. The CDR3 length is 14 residues. The germline V gene has CDR1 SGHVT and CDR2 SQSDAQ. The V gene lost 2 bases and the J gene lost 9 bases, with 11 bases spanning the gap. The chain's CDR3 is CASSLWYTFSPLHF. The CDR3 bases are TGTGCCAGCAGCTTATGGTATACCTTTTCACCCCTCCACTTT.

This clone appeared a few times. The genes are TRBV30 and TRBJ2-5, with 13 bases matching TRBD2. The CDR3 has 19 amino acids. Trimming cost V 2 bases and J 5 bases; bases outside gene matches: 17. CDR1 and CDR2 from the germline V gene are GTSNPN and SVGIG (reference sequence). CDR3 in amino acids: CAWSRSQYEGLAGVETQYF. Here the CDR3 DNA reads TGTGCCTGGAGTCGATCCCAGTACGAAGGACTAGCGGGAGTTGAGACCCAGTACTTC.

V is TRBV19 and J is TRBJ1-2; D is ambiguous. Germline V gives CDR1 LNHDA, CDR2 SQIVND (reference sequence). The germline V and J ends were trimmed by 8 bases and 0 bases, with 10 bases remaining between them. The CDR3 is 13 residues long. This chain's CDR3 is CASRDLANYGYTF. CDR3 nucleotides: TGTGCCAGTCGGGATCTAGCTAACTATGGCTACACCTTC.

The genes are TRBV23-1 and TRBJ2-1, with D tentatively TRBD1 or TRBD2 (6 bases each). TRBV23-1 is an ORF, and what it does is uncertain. This CDR3 comprises 13 residues. Trimming left V 6 bases short and J 9 bases short, with 15 bases between. CDR3 region: CASSRGLSGEQFF. The CDR3 coding sequence is TGCGCCAGCAGCAGGGGACTCTCCGGTGAGCAGTTCTTC.

This clone occurred a few times. V and J are TRBV5-8 and TRBJ1-1, with D possibly being TRBD1 (5 bases). Trimming removed 0 bases from V and 4 bases from J, with 10 bases in between. The CDR3 loop spans 14 amino acids. From germline, CDR1 is SGHTS and CDR2 YDEGEE. CDR3 residues: CASSLGIGGTEAFF. CDR3 nucleotides: TGTGCCAGCAGCTTGGGAATCGGGGGCACTGAAGCTTTCTTT. The full variable domain, with the rest looked up from reference TRBV5-8 and TRBJ1-1, is EAGVTQSPTHLIKTRGQQATLRCSPISGHTSVYWYQQALGLGLQFLLWYDEGEERNRGNFPPRFSGRQFPNYSSELNVNALELEDSALYLCASSLGIGGTEAFFGQGTRLTVV.

The chain joins TRBV6-5 to TRBJ2-3; weak D call: TRBD2 (6 bases). This CDR3 comprises 14 residues. The V gene's germline CDR1 is MNHEY and CDR2 SVGAGI. Trimming removed 8 bases at V and 2 bases at J, with 14 bases between. The CDR3 loop is CASVGGLFTDTQYF. The CDR3 DNA is TGTGCCAGCGTGGGGGGACTTTTCACAGATACGCAGTATTTT.